This TCR beta chain stems from a study of cytomegalovirus exposure and HLA in healthy donors. Study results and caveats: Cytomegalovirus status was reportedly diagnosed by the classifier with high specificity and sensitivity. Per a later analysis, about 15,000 TCR beta sequences showed association with HLA alleles at 0.05 false discovery rate.

In the case of this clone: Its antigen remains unknown.

Deletions cut 2 bases from V and 4 bases from J, with 9 bases between. Germline CDR1 KGHSH, CDR2 LQKENI. This CDR3 spans 14 amino acids. Both 60 Vbeta primers and 13 Jbeta primers went into the PCR. The table came from immunoSEQ multiplex PCR; TCRdb's copy has only in-frame clones and leaves some out. The sample shows around 150,000 clones, over 75% of them seen only once. Sequences were obtained from PBMCs. J is TRBJ1-5 and V is TRBV18, with unresolved D. This receptor was obtained from a human donor in good health. The CDR3 reads CASSPYEANQPQHF. In DNA form, the CDR3 reads TGTGCCAGCTCACCATACGAGGCGAATCAGCCCCAGCATTTT.